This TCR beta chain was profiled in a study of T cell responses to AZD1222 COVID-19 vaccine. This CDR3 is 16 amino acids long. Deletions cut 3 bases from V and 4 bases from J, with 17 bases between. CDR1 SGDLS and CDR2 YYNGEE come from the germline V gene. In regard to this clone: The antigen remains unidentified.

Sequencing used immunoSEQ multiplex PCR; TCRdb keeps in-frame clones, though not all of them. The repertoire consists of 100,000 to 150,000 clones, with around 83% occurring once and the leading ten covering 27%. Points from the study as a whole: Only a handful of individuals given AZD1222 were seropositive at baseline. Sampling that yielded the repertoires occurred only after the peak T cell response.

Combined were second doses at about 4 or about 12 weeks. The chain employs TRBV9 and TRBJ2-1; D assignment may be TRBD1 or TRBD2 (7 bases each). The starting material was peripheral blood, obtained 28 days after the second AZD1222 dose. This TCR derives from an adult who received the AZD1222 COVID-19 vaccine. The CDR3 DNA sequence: TGTGCCAGCAGCGGACAGGGAGGGGCATCATACAATGAGCAGTTCTTC. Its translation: CASSGQGGASYNEQFF.